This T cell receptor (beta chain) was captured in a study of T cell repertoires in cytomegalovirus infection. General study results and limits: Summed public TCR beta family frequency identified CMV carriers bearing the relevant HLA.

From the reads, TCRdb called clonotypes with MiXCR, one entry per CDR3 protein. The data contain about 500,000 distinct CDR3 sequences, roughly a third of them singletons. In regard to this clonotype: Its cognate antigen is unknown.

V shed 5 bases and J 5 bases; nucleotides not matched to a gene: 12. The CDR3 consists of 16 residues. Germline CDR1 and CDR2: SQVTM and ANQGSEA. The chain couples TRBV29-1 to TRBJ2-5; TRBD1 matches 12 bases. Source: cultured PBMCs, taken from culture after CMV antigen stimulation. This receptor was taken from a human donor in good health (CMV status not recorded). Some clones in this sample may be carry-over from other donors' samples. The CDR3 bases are TGCAGCGTTCTCGGAGGGACAGGGGGCGCGGGGGAGACCCAGTACTTC. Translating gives CSVLGGTGGAGETQYF.